This T cell receptor (beta chain) was recorded in a study of technical replicates of blood from a handful of donors. Some clones are missing from TCRdb's copy, which holds only in-frame ones; the method was immunoSEQ multiplex PCR. In the table there are about 70,000 clones, approximately 90% of which are singletons. Per the germline V gene, CDR1 is LNHDA and CDR2 is SQIVND (reference sequence). V was pared by 6 bases and J by 1 base, with 18 bases between. The CDR3 length is 17 residues. This receptor was taken from a human donor in good health. Some clones in this sample may be carry-over from other donors' samples. The V and J genes are TRBV19 and TRBJ2-2, with D possibly TRBD1 on 5 matching bases. Sequenced: PBMCs. The CDR3 spells CASRPRGRAKNTGELFF. In DNA form, the CDR3 reads TGTGCCAGTAGACCAAGAGGCAGGGCTAAGAACACCGGGGAGCTGTTTTTT.